This T cell receptor beta chain was obtained from a study of shared clonotypes between healthy human individuals. General observations from the study: The study found lower generation probabilities in non-shared clonotypes than in those shared by all four donors. The small donor group covered limited genetic and exposure diversity.

Here immunoSEQ multiplex PCR was the method, and the copy in TCRdb shows in-frame clones only, minus some. The sample lists about 1.1 million clones, around 78% occurring once. The split of CD4+ cells yielded CD45RA+ naive and CD45RA-negative memory subsets. Germline assignment: CDR1 MDHEN and CDR2 SYDVKM. Deletions cut 4 bases from V and 5 bases from J, with 14 bases between. This CDR3 has 14 residues. As concerns this clone: The antigen is undetermined.

This sequence was found in a man in his late teens or twenties in good health. Some clones in this sample may be carry-over from other donors' samples. The chain couples TRBV28 to TRBJ1-1; D uncertain. Sequencing was carried out using memory CD4+ T cells from PBMCs. As to subset: CD45RA-negative fraction. The CDR3 sequence is CASSWVAAGTEAFF. The DNA of the CDR3 is TGTGCCAGCAGTTGGGTCGCTGCGGGGACTGAAGCTTTCTTT. Based on the CDR3 plus reference TRBV28 and TRBJ1-1, the full variable domain is DVKVTQSSRYLVKRTGEKVFLECVQDMDHENMFWYRQDPGLGLRLIYFSYDVKMKEKGDIPEGYSVSREKKERFSLILESASTNQTSMYLCASSWVAAGTEAFFGQGTRLTVV.